The 5 T cell receptor beta chains presented below share a single source sample, sequenced in a study of T cell repertoires in cytomegalovirus infection. For these receptors, no antigen is known. TCRdb ran MiXCR on the reads and lists one entry per CDR3 protein. The sample consists of roughly 350,000 distinct CDR3 sequences, roughly 34% of them appearing once. This specimen consisted of cultured PBMCs, obtained from culture after CMV antigen stimulation. Every receptor here comes from a human donor in good health (CMV status not recorded). Some clones in this sample may be carry-over from other donors' samples.

The rearrangement uses TRBV7-6 and TRBJ2-3, with D tentatively TRBD2 (6 bases). Trimming removed 3 bases from V and 1 base from J, with 14 bases in between. The germline V gene has CDR1 SGHVS and CDR2 FNYEAQ. The CDR3 is made up of 16 amino acids. CDR3 sequence: CASSLLRVAGTDTQYF. The CDR3 DNA is TGTGCCAGCAGCTTGTTGAGAGTAGCGGGCACAGATACGCAGTATTTT.

This chain connects TRBV2 to TRBJ1-1; 8 bases align to TRBD1. This CDR3 spans 14 amino acids. The germline V gene encodes CDR1 SNHLY and CDR2 FYNNEI. V shed 4 bases and J 5 bases; nucleotides not matched to a gene: 6. CDR3 amino acids: CASSVQGEGTEAFF. CDR3 in DNA: TGTGCCAGCAGTGTACAGGGGGAGGGTACTGAAGCTTTCTTT. The full variable domain, rest sourced from reference TRBV2 and TRBJ1-1, is EPEVTQTPSHQVTQMGQEVILRCVPISNHLYFYWYRQILGQKVEFLVSFYNNEISEKSEIFDDQFSVERPDGSNFTLKIRSTKLEDSAMYFCASSVQGEGTEAFFGQGTRLTVV.

The chain has TRBV5-4 and TRBJ1-4, with 7 nucleotides matching TRBD1. V gave up 4 bases and J gave up 10 bases; unmatched junction bases: 16. CDR1 SGHNT and CDR2 YYREEE come from the germline V gene (reference sequence). CDR3 length equals 16 residues. The CDR3 DNA is TGTGCCAGCAGCCCTAGGAGGGGGCCCTACGGTGGAAAACTGTTTTTT. Its translation: CASSPRRGPYGGKLFF.

This chain connects TRBV20-1 to TRBJ2-3; possibly TRBD2 for D (7 bases). The CDR3 consists of 15 residues. Germline V gives CDR1 DFQATT, CDR2 SNEGSKA (reference sequence). V dropped 6 bases and J dropped 0 bases, with 16 bases sitting between them. The CDR3 nucleotides read TGCAGTGCCCAGGGAGGGCAGGGGAGCACAGATACGCAGTATTTT. Protein sequence: CSAQGGQGSTDTQYF.

This clonotype was observed a single time. The chain is built from TRBV19 and TRBJ1-4, with D maybe TRBD1 (5 bases). This CDR3 region has 14 residues. The germline V and J ends were trimmed by 9 bases and 10 bases, with 21 bases remaining between them. CDR1 is LNHDA, CDR2 SQIVND, per germline (reference sequence). The CDR3 is CASGKDQSGGKLFF. DNA of the CDR3: TGTGCCAGCGGGAAAGATCAATCGGGGGGAAAACTGTTTTTT.